Listed below are T cell receptor beta chains from one sample, sequenced in a study of PD-1 blockade in classical Hodgkin lymphoma. Assay used: immunoSEQ multiplex PCR; TCRdb lists only in-frame clones, some missing. In the table there are about 32,000 clones, around 90% of which are singletons. The material sequenced was CD4+ T cells from blood. The receptors originated from a human donor with classical Hodgkin lymphoma. Both conserved end residues are part of each CDR3. D genes are given only for firm matches. Clone sizes are given selectively: once, few, many, or a class where the clone is expanded.

size: .
J: TRBJ2-1
V: TRBV1
D: .
DNA: TGCACCAGCAGCCACGCCTCATGTGAGCGGGAGGTTTACAATGAGCAGTTCTTC
CDR3: CTSSHASCEREVYNEQFF

size: .
J: TRBJ1-1
V: TRBV5-1
D: .
DNA: TGCGCCAGCAGCATACTCTGGAACACTGAAGCTTTCTTT
CDR3: CASSILWNTEAFF

size: .
J: TRBJ1-1
V: TRBV15
D: .
DNA: TGTGCCACCAGCAGAGGCGGGAACACTGAAGCTTTCTTT
CDR3: CATSRGGNTEAFF

size: .
J: TRBJ2-7
V: TRBV28
D: TRBD1
DNA: TGTGCCAGCAATCAATTCCGGGACAGGGTCTCCTACGAGCAGTACTTC
CDR3: CASNQFRDRVSYEQYF

size: once
J: TRBJ2-2
V: TRBV5-1
D: .
DNA: TGCGCCAGCTGTTACGGGACTCGAACCGGGGAGCTGTTTTTT
CDR3: CASCYGTRTGELFF

size: .
J: TRBJ1-3
V: TRBV19
D: .
DNA: TGTGCCAGTCGACCAGGTTCTGGAAACACCATATATTTT
CDR3: CASRPGSGNTIYF

size: few
J: TRBJ1-1
V: TRBV7-3
D: .
DNA: TGTGCCAGCAGCTCCGGAGGGAACACTGAAGCTTTCTTT
CDR3: CASSSGGNTEAFF

size: .
J: TRBJ1-2
V: TRBV28
D: .
DNA: TGTGCCAGCAGTACCGGGACCTCACCTTATGGCTACACCTTC
CDR3: CASSTGTSPYGYTF

size: .
J: TRBJ2-1
V: TRBV19
D: TRBD2
DNA: TGTGCCAGTAGTAATAGCGGGAGAATCGGCAATGAGCAGTTCTTC
CDR3: CASSNSGRIGNEQFF

size: .
J: TRBJ1-2
V: TRBV28
D: .
DNA: TGTGCCAGCAGTTCGGACAGCACTAACTATGGCTACACCTTC
CDR3: CASSSDSTNYGYTF

size: .
J: TRBJ1-4
V: TRBV19
D: .
DNA: TGTGCCAGTAACACAGGGACCTTTGAAAAACTGTTTTTT
CDR3: CASNTGTFEKLFF